Here is one T cell receptor beta chain with its context. Data came from immunoSEQ multiplex PCR; TCRdb stores just in-frame clones and leaves some out. The sample yields 20,000 to 30,000 clones, roughly 90% seen once. This sample stems from a study of OX40 agonist ivuxolimab in advanced cancers. Background on the study: Under the entry rules, prior anti-PD-1, anti-PD-L1 or anti-CTLA-4 therapy was allowed, and approximately 40% had some.

The CDR3 contains 13 residues. From germline, CDR1 is SGHDN and CDR2 FVKESK. J gave up 8 bases and V 6 bases, and 6 bases lay outside the gene matches. The rearrangement uses TRBV14 and TRBJ2-1; 8 bases line up with TRBD2. This sequence was found in an adult with an advanced solid tumor such as melanoma, head and neck, liver or kidney cancer. Sequencing used CD4+ or CD8+ T cells sorted from blood, obtained in a trial of the OX40 agonist ivuxolimab. The CDR3 DNA reads TGTGCCAGCAGAATAGCGGGATCCTATGAGCAGTTCTTC. This gives the protein CASRIAGSYEQFF.